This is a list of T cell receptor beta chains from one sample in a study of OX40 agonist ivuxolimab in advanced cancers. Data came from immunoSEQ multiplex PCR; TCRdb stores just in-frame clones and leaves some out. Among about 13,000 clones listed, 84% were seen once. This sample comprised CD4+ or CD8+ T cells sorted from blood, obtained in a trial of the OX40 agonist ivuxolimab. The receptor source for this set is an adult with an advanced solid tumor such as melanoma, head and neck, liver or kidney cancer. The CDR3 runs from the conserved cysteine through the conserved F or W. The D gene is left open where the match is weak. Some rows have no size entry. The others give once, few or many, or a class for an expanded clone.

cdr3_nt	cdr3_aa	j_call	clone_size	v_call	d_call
TGTGCCAGTAACGCCGGGACAACTAGCACAGATACGCAGTATTTT	CASNAGTTSTDTQYF	TRBJ2-3	NA	TRBV5-6	NA
TGTGCCAGCGACGGGGGGCCCTACGAGCAGTACTTC	CASDGGPYEQYF	TRBJ2-7	NA	TRBV7-9	NA
TGTGCCAGCAGCTCGGACCCGGCCAATGAGCAGTTCTTC	CASSSDPANEQFF	TRBJ2-1	NA	TRBV11-2	NA
TGTGCCAGCTCGTACTCGGACAGTATCACTGAAGCTTTCTTT	CASSYSDSITEAFF	TRBJ1-1	NA	TRBV18	NA
TGTGCCAGTAGTTTTGGGTGGGGTCCTTATAGCAATCAGCCCCAGCATTTT	CASSFGWGPYSNQPQHF	TRBJ1-5	once	TRBV19	NA
TGTGCCAGCAGCGCAGGGGGCCAGAGCACCGGGGAGCTGTTTTTT	CASSAGGQSTGELFF	TRBJ2-2	NA	TRBV11-3	TRBD1
TGTGCCAGCAGCCCGGATACAGACACCGCGAACACTGAAGCTTTCTTT	CASSPDTDTANTEAFF	TRBJ1-1	few	TRBV5-5	NA
TGTGCCAGCTCACCACCTTTAGATCCTTACGAGCAGTACTTC	CASSPPLDPYEQYF	TRBJ2-7	once	TRBV18	NA
TGTGCCAGCAGCGTAGCTAGCGGGGGGTTCGATGAGCAGTTCTTC	CASSVASGGFDEQFF	TRBJ2-1	NA	TRBV9	TRBD2
TGTGCCAGCAGCTTACAACGGGCCACTGAAGCTTTCTTT	CASSLQRATEAFF	TRBJ1-1	NA	TRBV7-9	NA
TGCGCCAGCACCTCAGGGACAGGGACGGGGGATGAGCAGTTCTTC	CASTSGTGTGDEQFF	TRBJ2-1	NA	TRBV5-1	TRBD1
TGCGCCAGCAGCTTGGTAAGCTACCCCACAGATACGCAGTATTTT	CASSLVSYPTDTQYF	TRBJ2-3	NA	TRBV5-1	NA
TGTGCCAGCAGTCGCTTGATCAACACTGAAGCTTTCTTT	CASSRLINTEAFF	TRBJ1-1	NA	TRBV5-4	NA
TGTGCCAGCAATATTACCCGAGAGTACGAAAACCTTGGCTACACCTTC	CASNITREYENLGYTF	TRBJ1-2	NA	TRBV5-2	NA
TGTGCCACGGGGCGGAAAGAGACCCAGTACTTC	CATGRKETQYF	TRBJ2-5	NA	TRBV6-4	NA
TGTGCCAGCAAACTTGACTACGGCTACGAGCAGTACTTC	CASKLDYGYEQYF	TRBJ2-7	NA	TRBV28	NA
TGTGCCAGCAGTTTACCGACACAGGGCGGTGAGCAGTTCTTC	CASSLPTQGGEQFF	TRBJ2-1	NA	TRBV28	NA
TGTGCCAGCACGGGGAAGGGGGCATCAGAGACCCAGTACTTC	CASTGKGASETQYF	TRBJ2-5	NA	TRBV9	TRBD1
TGCGCCAGCAGCGCATTCCCTAGCGGGGGGGCTGGGGAGCAGTACTTC	CASSAFPSGGAGEQYF	TRBJ2-7	NA	TRBV5-1	TRBD2
TGTGCCAGCAGCTTAGATCCTCGGGCAGGTCCAGAGGGCTACACCTTC	CASSLDPRAGPEGYTF	TRBJ1-2	once	TRBV11-2	NA
TGTGCCAGCAGCGTAGGTAGCGGGGAGACCCAGTACTTC	CASSVGSGETQYF	TRBJ2-5	NA	TRBV9	TRBD2
TGTGCCAGCAGTTTAGGACTAGCGGGGGCCGCCTACGAGCAGTACTTC	CASSLGLAGAAYEQYF	TRBJ2-7	NA	TRBV27	TRBD2
TGTGCCAGCACCGGGCCGGGACAGGGGTTCTACGAGCAGTACTTC	CASTGPGQGFYEQYF	TRBJ2-7	NA	TRBV7-9	TRBD1
TGTGCCAGCAGTTTAATCCCCGACGGGGCCTACGAGCAGTACTTC	CASSLIPDGAYEQYF	TRBJ2-7	NA	TRBV27	NA
TGTGCCAGCAGTCGTACCGCAGGGGTCGAGCAGTACTTC	CASSRTAGVEQYF	TRBJ2-7	NA	TRBV27	NA
TGTGCCAGCAGCTTACGGCTCGCCCGTTACAATGAGCAGTTCTTC	CASSLRLARYNEQFF	TRBJ2-1	NA	TRBV7-9	NA
TGTGCCAGCACCATTCTAGCTGCCGGGGAGCTGTTTTTT	CASTILAAGELFF	TRBJ2-2	NA	TRBV6-6	NA
TGTGCCAGCAGACCCGGACTAGCGGGGACTTACGAGCAGTACTTC	CASRPGLAGTYEQYF	TRBJ2-7	NA	TRBV27	TRBD2
TGTGCCAGCAGCTTAAGGGGGACAGGGACGAGCACCGGGGAGCTGTTTTTT	CASSLRGTGTSTGELFF	TRBJ2-2	NA	TRBV7-2	TRBD1
TGCGCCAGCAGCTACGCAGGGGATCACACTGAAGCTTTCTTT	CASSYAGDHTEAFF	TRBJ1-1	NA	TRBV5-1	NA
TGTGCCAGCAGCTTAAGTGTCCTGGGGAACACTGAAGCTTTCTTT	CASSLSVLGNTEAFF	TRBJ1-1	NA	TRBV7-6	NA
TGTGCCATCAGTGAGTCGGCGGGGAGCTCCTACAATGAGCAGTTCTTC	CAISESAGSSYNEQFF	TRBJ2-1	NA	TRBV10-3	NA
TGTGCCAGCAGTTTATTATCTAGCGGGGGGCCAGATACGCAGTATTTT	CASSLLSSGGPDTQYF	TRBJ2-3	once	TRBV27	TRBD2
TGTGCCAGCAGTGATACAGGGAAAGGAGGAAACACCATATATTTT	CASSDTGKGGNTIYF	TRBJ1-3	NA	TRBV9	NA
TGTGCCAGCAGTGACCGGACAGGGGGTGTGGCCGGGGAGCTGTTTTTT	CASSDRTGGVAGELFF	TRBJ2-2	NA	TRBV6-1	TRBD1
TGTGCCATCAGTGAGTCGGGAACAGGGCCCACTGAAGCTTTCTTT	CAISESGTGPTEAFF	TRBJ1-1	NA	TRBV10-3	NA
TGTGCCAGCAGCTTGGGGCTTAACACTGAAGCTTTCTTT	CASSLGLNTEAFF	TRBJ1-1	NA	TRBV5-5	NA
TGTGCCAGCAGGGTGGACAGCCTTAGCAATCAGCCCCAGCATTTT	CASRVDSLSNQPQHF	TRBJ1-5	NA	TRBV6-1	NA
TGTGCCAGCAGCCCAATGGGACTAGCGAAGGGAGATACGCAGTATTTT	CASSPMGLAKGDTQYF	TRBJ2-3	NA	TRBV4-2	TRBD2
TGTGCCAGCAGCTCCCTGGACAGGGATGGCACAGATACGCAGTATTTT	CASSSLDRDGTDTQYF	TRBJ2-3	once	TRBV7-8	TRBD1
TGCGCCAGCACCGTTGGGAGTTCTCCGGATGAAGCTTTCTTT	CASTVGSSPDEAFF	TRBJ1-1	NA	TRBV5-1	NA
TGTGCCAGCAGAGCGGATACCTACGAGCAGTACTTC	CASRADTYEQYF	TRBJ2-7	NA	TRBV27	NA
TGTGCCAGCAGTTCACGACAGGCTCATTACTATGGCTACACCTTC	CASSSRQAHYYGYTF	TRBJ1-2	NA	TRBV27	NA
TGCAGCGTGGCGGGCCCGGGGACGGAGCAGTTCTTC	CSVAGPGTEQFF	TRBJ2-1	NA	TRBV29-1	NA
TGTGCCAGCAGCTTAGCCGGGGGTCCTAACGAAAAACTGTTTTTT	CASSLAGGPNEKLFF	TRBJ1-4	once	TRBV7-6	NA